This T cell receptor beta chain was found in a study of CD4 and CD8 cells across lung adenocarcinoma regions. J was trimmed by 3 bases and V by 8 bases; bases with no gene match: 7. The V gene's germline CDR1 is MNHNS and CDR2 SASEGT. This CDR3 has 14 amino acids. TCRdb itself ran the PCR reads through MiXCR, one entry per CDR3 protein. The sample has approximately 3,500 distinct CDR3 sequences, around two thirds seen once; the top ten hold 15% to 20%. Samples came from patients with localized non-small cell lung adenocarcinoma. V and J are TRBV6-1 and TRBJ1-2; TRBD1 matches at 9 bases. This clonotype was obtained from a male donor with lung adenocarcinoma. The CD4 and CD8 labels of this study may be unreliable. Specimen: CD4+ T cells from the margin of a lung tumor. The CDR3 DNA reads as TGTGCCAGCCTCTCGGGACAGGGCGACTATGGCTACACCTTC. As protein: CASLSGQGDYGYTF.